This TCR beta chain was profiled in a study of shared clonotypes between healthy human individuals. To note about this clone: Its target is unknown.

There were no recent acute infections or vaccinations among the donors, who were healthy HIV-negative adults. Genomic DNA, for the unsorted samples, came from tens of millions of PBMCs. The CDR3 spans 20 residues. The germline V gene has CDR1 LGHNA and CDR2 YSLEER. Trimming removed 0 bases from V and 3 bases from J; junction bases left unmatched: 11. Regarding the study as a whole: Few donors restricted represented genetic and exposure-history diversity.

Using immunoSEQ multiplex PCR, the repertoire was profiled, and TCRdb retains in-frame clones only, with some absent. Of more than 400,000 clones listed, 81% are singletons. The sample consisted of PBMCs. This chain joins TRBV4-3 and TRBJ2-1; 13 nucleotides match TRBD2. The sequence came from a woman aged 40 to 50 in good health. Some clones in this sample may be carry-over from other donors' samples. DNA of the CDR3: TGCGCCAGCAGCCAAGAGAGGCCCGGACTAGCGGGAGCTCACTACAATGAGCAGTTCTTC. Translated, it gives CASSQERPGLAGAHYNEQFF.